The rows below give T cell receptor beta chains drawn from one sample of a study of T cells in Graves' hyperthyroidism and ophthalmopathy. A single record per CDR3 protein comes from TCRdb applying MiXCR to the multiplex PCR reads. The data show some 770,000 distinct CDR3 sequences, 16% seen once. Material: blood. The source is a man between 18 and 35 years old with Graves' hyperthyroidism. Each CDR3 is given with its conserved first and last residue. The D gene is left open where the match is weak. Where a row states a size, it is once, few, many or the class of an expanded clone; other rows omit it.

many TRBJ1-1 TRBV18 TRBD1 CASSPGPTGGTEAFF TGTGCCAGCTCACCCGGGCCGACAGGGGGCACTGAAGCTTTCTTT
many TRBJ2-1 TRBV6-2/TRBV6-3 TRBD2 CASLGLADYNEQFF TGTGCCAGCCTCGGACTAGCGGACTACAATGAGCAGTTCTTC
many TRBJ2-1 TRBV28 . CASSTDSGFGEQFF TGTGCCAGCAGTACGGATTCAGGGTTCGGGGAGCAGTTCTTC
many TRBJ2-7 TRBV18 TRBD1 CASSQWDRGTYEQYF TGTGCCAGCTCCCAATGGGACAGGGGAACCTACGAGCAGTACTTC
many TRBJ2-1 TRBV6-2/TRBV6-3 . CASSSPPQGSNEQFF TGTGCCAGCAGTTCGCCTCCACAAGGCTCCAATGAGCAGTTCTTC
. TRBJ2-3 TRBV9 TRBD2 CASSVDDSGRGADTQYF TGTGCCAGCAGCGTAGACGATAGCGGGAGGGGCGCAGATACGCAGTATTTT
few TRBJ2-1 TRBV12-3/TRBV12-4 . CASSSLWGNEQFF TGTGCCAGCAGTTCACTGTGGGGAAATGAGCAGTTCTTC
many TRBJ2-7 TRBV7-9 TRBD1 CASSLYPGQGDEQYF TGTGCCAGCAGCTTATACCCGGGACAGGGGGACGAGCAGTACTTC
few TRBJ2-5 TRBV3-1 . CASSRRGGLRQEAQYF TGTGCCAGCAGCCGCCGAGGGGGTTTGCGTCAAGAGGCCCAGTACTTC
many TRBJ2-7 TRBV5-8 . CASSLYHRANEQYF TGTGCCAGCAGCTTGTATCACAGGGCTAACGAGCAGTACTTC
many TRBJ2-1 TRBV28 TRBD1 CASSPRGQGEQFF TGTGCCAGCAGTCCCAGGGGGCAGGGCGAGCAGTTCTTC
. TRBJ2-7 TRBV6-2/TRBV6-3 TRBD2 CASSYTGLAHYEQYF TGTGCCAGCAGTTACACGGGACTAGCGCACTACGAGCAGTACTTC
. TRBJ1-2 TRBV5-8 . CASSLEATGRNYGYTF TGTGCCAGCAGCTTGGAAGCGACAGGACGTAACTATGGCTACACCTTC
few TRBJ1-2 TRBV9 . CASSVEGTFNYGYTF TGTGCCAGCAGCGTAGAAGGGACGTTTAACTATGGCTACACCTTC
. TRBJ2-7 TRBV7-9 TRBD2 CASSSGLAGGPRFNEQYF TGTGCCAGCAGCTCCGGACTAGCGGGAGGGCCGCGGTTCAACGAGCAGTACTTC
many TRBJ2-5 TRBV2 TRBD2 CASSEASGGQETQYF TGTGCCAGCAGTGAGGCTAGCGGGGGTCAAGAGACCCAGTACTTC
many TRBJ2-7 TRBV29-1 TRBD1 CSALRLGQGYEQYF TGCAGTGCGTTGAGGTTGGGACAGGGCTACGAGCAGTACTTC
many TRBJ1-5 TRBV27 . CASGFNQPQHF TGTGCCAGCGGGTTCAATCAGCCCCAGCATTTT
few TRBJ2-4 TRBV7-9 . CASSMGARFQYF TGTGCCAGCAGCATGGGCGCTAGGTTTCAGTACTTC
many TRBJ2-7 TRBV28 TRBD2 CASSPGTSGEAPYEQYF TGTGCCAGCAGTCCCGGGACTAGCGGGGAAGCACCCTACGAGCAGTACTTC
many TRBJ1-1 TRBV10-3 . CAISVGQPVMGMNTEAFF TGTGCCATCAGTGTAGGGCAGCCGGTCATGGGGATGAACACTGAAGCTTTCTTT
few TRBJ1-3 TRBV12-3/TRBV12-4 . CASSLAQAGNTIYF .
. TRBJ1-3 TRBV12-3/TRBV12-4 TRBD1 CASSPHWGQASGNTIYF TGTGCCAGCAGTCCCCACTGGGGACAGGCCTCTGGAAACACCATATATTTT
many TRBJ2-5 TRBV28 . CASRSVGMKTQYF TGTGCCAGCAGGTCAGTCGGAATGAAGACCCAGTACTTC
many TRBJ2-3 TRBV30 TRBD1 CAWTQTGAGDTQYF TGTGCCTGGACTCAGACAGGGGCGGGAGATACGCAGTATTTT
few TRBJ1-2 TRBV5-5 TRBD1 CASSPARTGGHYGYTF TGTGCCAGCAGCCCCGCTCGGACAGGGGGCCACTATGGCTACACCTTC
many TRBJ2-7 TRBV6-5 . CASSYSRSRPSYEQYF TGTGCCAGCAGTTACTCTCGGTCCCGTCCCTCCTACGAGCAGTACTTC
few TRBJ2-5 TRBV5-1 TRBD1 CASSRTGVEGETQYF TGCGCCAGCAGCCGTACAGGGGTCGAGGGAGAGACCCAGTACTTC
many TRBJ1-2 TRBV24-1 . CATSEGNLGYTF TGTGCCACCAGTGAAGGCAACTTGGGCTACACCTTC
. TRBJ2-3 TRBV11-1 . CASSPMTPTDTQYF TGTGCCAGCAGCCCTATGACGCCCACAGATACGCAGTATTTT
many TRBJ2-7 TRBV20-1 . CSAPVKAYEQYF TGCAGTGCTCCCGTAAAAGCCTACGAGCAGTACTTC
few TRBJ1-1 TRBV30 . CAWSFLLGYTEAFF TGTGCCTGGAGCTTCCTTTTGGGATACACTGAAGCTTTCTTT
many TRBJ2-3 TRBV12-3/TRBV12-4 . CASSLRSPDTQYF TGTGCCAGCAGTCTCCGGAGTCCAGATACGCAGTATTTT
. TRBJ2-5 TRBV15 . CATSRDLQETQYF TGTGCCACCAGCAGGGACCTCCAAGAGACCCAGTACTTC
many TRBJ1-5 TRBV2 TRBD1 CASRSSSGGQPQHF TGTGCCAGCAGGTCCAGCTCAGGGGGACAGCCCCAGCATTTT
few TRBJ2-7 TRBV20-1 TRBD2 CSATETSGSYEQYF TGCAGTGCTACCGAGACTAGCGGGAGCTACGAGCAGTACTTC
. TRBJ1-2 TRBV29-1 TRBD1 CSVARETGGYGYTF TGCAGCGTGGCGCGGGAAACAGGGGGCTATGGCTACACCTTC
. TRBJ2-3 TRBV24-1 TRBD2 CATSDLQFAGGGTDTQYF TGTGCCACCAGTGATTTGCAATTCGCGGGAGGGGGTACAGATACGCAGTATTTT
few TRBJ2-7 TRBV30 . CAWGPAGAYEQYF TGTGCCTGGGGACCGGCAGGGGCCTACGAGCAGTACTTC
few TRBJ2-7 TRBV4-3 . CASCRGRHYEQYF TGCGCCAGCTGCAGGGGCAGGCACTACGAGCAGTACTTC
many TRBJ2-1 TRBV27 TRBD2 CASSQLAGGINEQFF TGTGCCAGCAGTCAACTAGCGGGAGGAATAAATGAGCAGTTCTTC
many TRBJ2-1 TRBV12-3/TRBV12-4 TRBD2 CASIAGGRAYNEQFF TGTGCCAGTATAGCGGGAGGAAGGGCTTACAATGAGCAGTTCTTC
many TRBJ2-1 TRBV20-1 . CSAQLYNEQFF TGCAGTGCCCAGCTTTACAATGAGCAGTTCTTC